This entry lists 31 T cell receptor beta chains sequenced from one sample in a study of PD-1 blockade in classical Hodgkin lymphoma. Produced via immunoSEQ multiplex PCR; TCRdb's table is partial and in-frame only. The table includes roughly 3,000 clones, about 71% detected once. Following autologous stem cell transplantation, relapse occurred in every patient, and exposure to brentuximab vedotin varied. Magnetic negative selection of thawed PBMCs yielded the CD8+ T cells. The sequences come from CD8+ T cells from blood, collected at baseline. These TCRs come from a human donor with classical Hodgkin lymphoma.

Relative to its sample, this clone is large. This sequence joins TRBV19 and TRBJ2-7; 7 bases are a match to TRBD2. V was clipped by 3 bases and J by 2 bases; unmatched bases: 7. Germline assignment: CDR1 LNHDA and CDR2 SQIVND (reference sequence). The CDR3 totals 15 residues. Here the CDR3 DNA reads TGTGCCAGTAGTATTAACAGCGGGATGCCCTACGAGCAGTACTTC. As protein: CASSINSGMPYEQYF. The full variable domain, in which reference TRBV19 and TRBJ2-7 provide the parts outside the CDR3, is DGGITQSPKYLFRKEGQNVTLSCEQNLNHDAMYWYRQDPGQGLRLIYYSQIVNDFQKGDIAEGYSVSREKKESFPLTVTSAQKNPTAFYLCASSINSGMPYEQYFGPGTRLTVT.

By frequency in the sample, this clone is medium-sized. This chain links TRBV4-3 with TRBJ2-3; unclear D gene. Deletions cut 1 base from V and 1 base from J, with 15 bases between. Looked up from germline, CDR1 is LGHNA and CDR2 is YSLEER. The CDR3 sequence is 17 residues long. The CDR3 nucleotides are TGCGCCAGCAGCCAAGGTCCGGCCCCTTGGGGCACAGATACGCAGTATTTT. It specifies CASSQGPAPWGTDTQYF.

The chain joins TRBV4-3 to TRBJ2-1, with TRBD2 as a possible D gene (7 bases). Deletions cut 1 base from V and 8 bases from J, with 21 bases between. The germline CDR1 and CDR2 sequences are LGHNA and YSLEER. The CDR3 consists of 17 residues. CDR3 loop: CASSQGNWRGEGDEQFF. The CDR3 nucleotides read TGCGCCAGCAGCCAAGGGAACTGGAGGGGGGAGGGCGATGAGCAGTTCTTC.

The chain joins TRBV19 to TRBJ1-4, with 10 bases matching TRBD1. The junction had 4 bases not matched to a gene; V was cut back by 6 bases and J by 6 bases. The CDR3 is made up of 14 amino acids. Germline CDR1 is LNHDA and CDR2 is SQIVND (reference sequence). In DNA form, the CDR3 reads TGTGCCAGTAGGATGACAGGGGGCCATGAAAAACTGTTTTTT. It encodes CASRMTGGHEKLFF.

CDR3 amino acids: CASKQGTTETDTQYF. The CDR3 nucleotides read TGCGCCAGCAAACAGGGGACTACCGAAACAGATACGCAGTATTTT. The chain recombines TRBV5-1 with TRBJ2-3; D possibly matches TRBD1 or TRBD2 (7 bases each). This CDR3 contains 15 residues. Trimming removed 6 bases at V and 3 bases at J, with 17 bases between. Germline assignment: CDR1 SGHRS and CDR2 YFSETQ. The variable domain in full, completed from reference TRBV5-1 and TRBJ2-3, reads KAGVTQTPRYLIKTRGQQVTLSCSPISGHRSVSWYQQTPGQGLQFLFEYFSETQRNKGNFPGRFSGRQFSNSRSEMNVSTLELGDSALYLCASKQGTTETDTQYFGPGTRLTVL.

The chain links TRBV11-3 to TRBJ1-1; 7 nucleotides line up with TRBD1. The junction had 8 bases not matched to a gene; V was cut back by 5 bases and J by 2 bases. In germline, CDR1 is SGHNT, CDR2 YENEEA. CDR3 length: 15 amino acids. The CDR3, as DNA: TGTGCCAGCAGCCCTTGGACAGGCGCAAACACTGAAGCTTTCTTT. Encoded protein: CASSPWTGANTEAFF.

This clone was detected a few times. This chain links TRBV5-8 with TRBJ1-6, with D perhaps TRBD1 (5 bases). CDR3 size: 16 residues. Germline V gene lookup returns CDR1 SGHTS and CDR2 YDEGEE. The germline V and J ends were trimmed by 0 bases and 9 bases, with 16 bases remaining between them. The CDR3 sequence is CASSLAGVRDASPLHF. The CDR3 DNA sequence: TGTGCCAGCAGCTTGGCCGGAGTTCGGGACGCTTCACCCCTCCACTTT.

This clone was observed a handful of times. The V call is TRBV7-2, the J call TRBJ2-7; D might be TRBD2 (6 bases). The germline gives CDR1 SGHTA, CDR2 FQGNSA. The V end was cut by 2 bases, the J end by 2 bases, with 19 bases between. The CDR3 has 17 residues. CDR3: CASSLRRRGTSPYEQYF. The CDR3 nucleotides are TGTGCCAGCAGCTTAAGGAGGCGCGGGACTTCCCCCTACGAGCAGTACTTC.

This clone was counted a few times. The rearrangement joins TRBV19 to TRBJ2-7, with D possibly TRBD1 on 6 matching bases. Germline CDR1 is LNHDA and CDR2 is SQIVND (reference sequence). CDR3 length: 15 amino acids. Trimming left V 3 bases short and J 0 bases short, with 12 bases between. The CDR3 bases are TGTGCCAGTAGTATGGGTCCGGACAGCTCCTACGAGCAGTACTTC. Translated: CASSMGPDSSYEQYF.

This chain links TRBV4-1 with TRBJ1-1; D gene ambiguous. Germline values: CDR1 MGHRA, CDR2 YSYEKL. This CDR3 is built from 15 residues. Trimming removed 1 base at V and 0 bases at J, with 9 bases between. CDR3 sequence: CASSQGGHLNTEAFF. As DNA, the CDR3 is TGCGCCAGCAGCCAAGGGGGTCACTTGAACACTGAAGCTTTCTTT.

The V gene is TRBV7-8, the J gene TRBJ1-5; 10 nucleotides match TRBD1. The CDR3 is 16 amino acids. J gave up 4 bases and V 1 base, and 4 bases lay outside the gene matches. Germline V gene sequence: CDR1 SGHVS, CDR2 FQNEAQ. CDR3 DNA sequence: TGTGCCAGCAGCTTAGAAGGACAGGGGGGGAATCAGCCCCAGCATTTT. It encodes CASSLEGQGGNQPQHF.

The CDR3 sequence: CASSQAGVWETQYF. The CDR3 coding sequence is TGTGCCAGCAGCCAAGCCGGGGTCTGGGAGACCCAGTACTTC. The V and J genes are TRBV14 and TRBJ2-5; tentative D call: TRBD2 (5 bases). The CDR3 runs 14 residues. V was cut by 1 base and J by 5 bases, with 11 bases left in between. In germline, CDR1 is SGHDN, CDR2 FVKESK.

V and J are TRBV19 and TRBJ2-2, with TRBD2 matching over 7 bases. V was clipped by 7 bases and J by 0 bases; unmatched bases: 2. CDR3 size: 14 residues. Germline V lookup: CDR1 LNHDA, CDR2 SQIVND (reference sequence). The CDR3 sequence: CASTGGANTGELFF. CDR3 in DNA: TGTGCCAGTACGGGGGGTGCGAACACCGGGGAGCTGTTTTTT.

The V and J genes are TRBV4-3 and TRBJ1-5, with TRBD1 as a possible D gene (6 bases). Germline V gene lookup returns CDR1 LGHNA and CDR2 YSLEER. The CDR3 loop spans 17 amino acids. V dropped 0 bases and J dropped 5 bases, with 17 bases sitting between them. DNA of the CDR3: TGCGCCAGCAGCCAAGATCCCCCGGGGGGGGGCTATCAGCCCCAGCATTTT. Its translation is CASSQDPPGGGYQPQHF.

The rearrangement links TRBV27 to TRBJ1-4, with D possibly matching TRBD1 (5 bases). The length of the CDR3 is 14 residues. Germline V gene lookup returns CDR1 MNHEY and CDR2 SMNVEV (reference sequence). The V and J ends lost 3 bases and 6 bases respectively, with 11 bases between them. CDR3: CASSLLGVHEKLFF. Written as DNA, the CDR3 is TGTGCCAGCAGTTTGTTGGGGGTTCATGAAAAACTGTTTTTT.

The gene calls are TRBV11-3 and TRBJ1-4, with D tentatively TRBD1 (6 bases). Trimming took off 6 bases at V and 7 bases at J, with 15 bases between the two ends. CDR3 size: 14 residues. Germline V CDR1 and CDR2: SGHNT, YENEEA. CDR3 nucleotides: TGTGCCAGCAGAACTGGGGGCATCGGTGAAAAACTGTTTTTT. Encoded protein: CASRTGGIGEKLFF.

The chain employs TRBV11-3 and TRBJ2-3; no reliable D call. The length of the CDR3 is 14 residues. The germline gives CDR1 SGHNT, CDR2 YENEEA. Deletions cut 5 bases from V and 6 bases from J, with 15 bases between. CDR3 in DNA: TGTGCCAGCAGCCAAGAAGGTGGCGCGGATACGCAGTATTTT. Protein product: CASSQEGGADTQYF.

The chain has TRBV6-5 and TRBJ2-1; no clear D gene. There are 15 residues in the CDR3. CDR1 and CDR2 (germline): MNHEY, SVGAGI. Trimming shortened V by 0 bases and J by 10 bases, and 16 bases separated the two germline ends. The CDR3 region has the DNA TGTGCCAGCAGTTACTCCCTTCCCCATTGGGAAGAGCAGTTCTTC. Protein product: CASSYSLPHWEEQFF.

The V and J genes are TRBV6-5 and TRBJ2-7, with 8 bases lining up with TRBD1. Germline lookup yields CDR1 MNHEY and CDR2 SVGAGI. With V trimmed by 5 bases and J by 2 bases, 8 bases remained unmatched. This CDR3 is built from 15 residues. The CDR3 loop is CASSPWTGLTYEQYF. The CDR3 region has the DNA TGTGCCAGCAGTCCGTGGACAGGGTTAACCTACGAGCAGTACTTC.

This chain connects TRBV5-5 to TRBJ2-7, with no clear D. This CDR3 contains 15 residues. Germline CDR1 SGHKS, CDR2 YYEKEE (reference sequence). Deletions cut 0 bases from V and 3 bases from J, with 13 bases between. The CDR3 here is CASSLVWTNDYEQYF. CDR3 bases: TGTGCCAGCAGCTTGGTGTGGACGAATGACTACGAGCAGTACTTC.

This clone occurred once. The gene calls are TRBV7-9 and TRBJ2-7; D perhaps matches TRBD2 (7 bases). The CDR3 length is 15 residues. The germline CDR1 and CDR2 sequences are SEHNR and FQNEAQ (reference sequence). With 5 bases removed from V and 6 bases from J, the gap between germline ends came to 20 bases. CDR3 in amino acids: CASSPRGGGQLEQYF. In DNA form, the CDR3 reads TGTGCCAGCAGCCCCCGGGGAGGGGGGCAGCTCGAGCAGTACTTC.

The chain is built from TRBV9 and TRBJ1-1; D is perhaps TRBD1 (5 bases). This CDR3 comprises 17 residues. The V end lost 4 bases, the J end lost 1 base, and 20 bases lay between the germline ends. The germline CDR1 and CDR2 sequences are SGDLS and YYNGEE. The CDR3 region has the DNA TGTGCCAGCAGCCAGGTTCCGGGGGGTTACTCGAACACTGAAGCTTTCTTT. Protein product: CASSQVPGGYSNTEAFF.

This clone occurred a few times. The V and J genes are TRBV7-2 and TRBJ2-7; 10 nucleotides align to TRBD2. The V gene end was trimmed by 3 bases and the J gene end by 3 bases; junction bases not matched to a gene: 2. The CDR3 length is 14 residues. CDR1 is SGHTA and CDR2 is FQGNSA in the germline V gene. The CDR3: CASSFASGGYEQYF. DNA for the CDR3: TGTGCCAGCAGCTTCGCTAGCGGGGGCTACGAGCAGTACTTC.

This clone showed up just a few times. This sequence joins TRBV4-3 and TRBJ1-6; D is ambiguous. The CDR3 runs 15 residues. V lost 3 bases and J lost 8, with 14 bases in between. CDR1 is LGHNA and CDR2 is YSLEER in the germline V gene. CDR3 DNA sequence: TGCGCCAGCAGCCAGGCGACACCTTTTTATTCACCCCTCCACTTT. Its translation is CASSQATPFYSPLHF.

The V gene is TRBV9, the J gene TRBJ1-5; no definite D call. CDR3 length: 14 amino acids. The germline gives CDR1 SGDLS, CDR2 YYNGEE. Trimming cost V 0 bases and J 5 bases, with 9 bases left between them. CDR3 amino acids: CASSVDSIHQPQHF. CDR3 DNA: TGTGCCAGCAGCGTAGACTCCATCCATCAGCCCCAGCATTTT.

This clone was observed once. The V gene is TRBV4-3, the J gene TRBJ2-5; D could derive from TRBD1 or TRBD2 (7 bases each). Germline V gene data show CDR1 as LGHNA and CDR2 as YSLEER. CDR3 length equals 15 residues. V dropped 2 bases and J dropped 2 bases, with 12 bases sitting between them. CDR3 DNA sequence: TGCGCCAGCAGCCAATCCAGGGGGGGACAAGAGACCCAGTACTTC. Amino acids: CASSQSRGGQETQYF.

V is TRBV7-6 and J is TRBJ1-2, with 7 nucleotides matching TRBD1. CDR3 length: 18 residues. V lost 8 bases to trimming and J lost 2 bases; unmatched junction nucleotides: 20. Germline V lookup: CDR1 SGHVS, CDR2 FNYEAQ. CDR3 sequence reads: CASAGGWDSEIPNYGYTF. The CDR3 coding sequence is TGTGCCAGCGCGGGTGGTTGGGACAGCGAAATACCGAACTATGGCTACACCTTC.

The V call is TRBV6-9, the J call TRBJ1-6; 12 positions match TRBD1. The CDR3 is made up of 15 amino acids. Germline V CDR1 and CDR2: MNHGY, SVAAGI. The V segment lost 6 bases and the J segment 10 bases; nucleotides outside the gene matches: 7. The CDR3 nucleotides read TGTGCCAGCAGCGTTTCCGGGACAGGGGGCTCACCCCTCCACTTT. The encoded protein is CASSVSGTGGSPLHF.

This chain joins TRBV7-2 and TRBJ1-2, with D tentatively TRBD1 (5 bases). The germline V gene encodes CDR1 SGHTA and CDR2 FQGNSA. V lost 1 base and J 4 bases, leaving 13 bases between the germline ends. This CDR3 contains 15 residues. The CDR3 is CASSLGWGGTYGYTF. In nucleotides, the CDR3 is TGTGCCAGCAGCTTAGGCTGGGGAGGGACCTATGGCTACACCTTC.

By proportion, this clone is large. The chain combines TRBV27 with TRBJ2-2; 12 nucleotides align to TRBD2. The germline V gene has CDR1 MNHEY and CDR2 SMNVEV (reference sequence). J lost 6 bases, V lost 10 bases, and 12 bases had no gene match. The CDR3 spans 16 residues. The CDR3 DNA follows: TGTGCCACCCTCGGACCGGCTAGCGGGGGGGCCGGGGAGCTGTTTTTT. Its protein is CATLGPASGGAGELFF.

J is TRBJ1-6 and V is TRBV28, with D possibly being TRBD1 (6 bases). V lost 7 bases and J 4 bases, leaving 17 bases between the germline ends. Germline values: CDR1 MDHEN, CDR2 SYDVKM. This CDR3 has 16 amino acids. The CDR3 DNA follows: TGTGCCAGCACCCCCCTTCCGGGACAATATAATTCACCCCTCCACTTT. As protein: CASTPLPGQYNSPLHF.